Presented here are 32 T cell receptor beta chains from one specimen sequenced in a study of identical twins. TCRdb re-called the 5' RACE reads with MiXCR, one entry per CDR3 protein. The table includes about 660,000 distinct CDR3 sequences, 8% to 9% detected once. This same sample was also taken into another study, of yellow fever vaccine responses in identical twins.

Sequences were obtained from PBMCs. Receptors originate from a woman aged 18-29 years in good health.

This clonotype was observed a few times. This rearrangement joins TRBV27 to TRBJ2-5; TRBD1 aligns across 9 bases. Per germline, CDR1 MNHEY and CDR2 SMNVEV (reference sequence). The CDR3 runs to 13 residues. Germline trimming cut 6 bases from V and 5 bases from J; bases unmatched to any gene: 4. The CDR3 reads CASRNRGRETQYF. The CDR3 coding sequence is TGTGCCAGCAGAAACAGGGGGCGGGAGACCCAGTACTTC.

This rearrangement joins TRBV12-3 or TRBV12-4 to TRBJ2-2; tentatively, D is TRBD1 (5 bases). V was trimmed by 5 bases and J by 5 bases, leaving 18 bases between them. The length of the CDR3 is 16 residues. In DNA form, the CDR3 reads TGTGCCAGCAGTCACTCGGACATTCTCGGGACCGGGGAGCTGTTTTTT. This gives the protein CASSHSDILGTGELFF.

The gene calls are TRBV7-9 and TRBJ2-1; 7 bases are a match to TRBD2. Germline V gives CDR1 SEHNR, CDR2 FQNEAQ (reference sequence). Trimming at V came to 1 base and at J to 4 bases, leaving 4 bases not matched to a gene. This CDR3 is built from 15 residues. The CDR3 protein is CASSLVTSSYNEQFF. The CDR3 DNA is TGTGCCAGCAGCTTAGTGACTAGCAGTTACAATGAGCAGTTCTTC.

This clonotype showed up just a few times. The chain joins TRBV9 to TRBJ2-7; D unresolved. Trimming pared 0 bases from V and 7 bases from J, leaving 14 bases between. The CDR3 consists of 14 residues. Germline CDR1 SGDLS, CDR2 YYNGEE. The CDR3 coding sequence is TGTGCCAGCAGCGTAGGTATGTCTTCCTGGGAGCAGTACTTC. Translating it yields CASSVGMSSWEQYF.

This clonotype was counted a single time. The chain joins TRBV20-1 to TRBJ2-6; D unclear. V was trimmed by 1 base and J by 5 bases, leaving 6 bases between them. CDR3 length equals 13 residues. Germline lookup yields CDR1 DFQATT and CDR2 SNEGSKA (reference sequence). CDR3 sequence: CSARGNWANVLTF. The CDR3 DNA sequence: TGCAGTGCTAGAGGCAACTGGGCCAACGTCCTGACTTTC.

This chain links TRBV6-5 with TRBJ2-1; 7 bases map to TRBD2. Per germline, CDR1 MNHEY and CDR2 SVGAGI. Trimming took 6 bases from V and 10 from J; bases not matched to a gene: 3. This CDR3 has 11 residues. CDR3 DNA: TGTGCCAGCAGCCGGCGGGGGGAGCAGTTCTTC. It specifies CASSRRGEQFF.

The J gene is TRBJ2-6, the V gene TRBV2; 8 bases fit TRBD1. This CDR3 is 17 amino acids long. V dropped 6 bases and J dropped 4; count of bases not matched to a gene: 11. CDR1 and CDR2 from the germline V gene are SNHLY and FYNNEI. CDR3: CASSRDRTFGGANVLTF. Written as DNA, the CDR3 is TGTGCCAGCAGCCGGGACAGGACCTTCGGGGGGGCCAACGTCCTGACTTTC.

The chain combines TRBV2 with TRBJ1-1, with 12 bases identical to TRBD1. Looked up from germline, CDR1 is SNHLY and CDR2 is FYNNEI. After removal of 7 bases from V and 7 bases from J, the junction contained 10 bases not matched to a gene. This CDR3 is built from 15 residues. CDR3 sequence reads: CASTGTGGAPNEAFF. The CDR3 DNA reads as TGTGCCAGCACCGGGACAGGGGGCGCGCCCAATGAAGCTTTCTTT.

This sequence joins TRBV29-1 and TRBJ2-1; 11 bases align to TRBD2. V shed 1 base, J shed 2 bases, and the junction held 7 bases outside the gene matches. In germline, CDR1 is SQVTM, CDR2 ANQGSEA. This CDR3 spans 17 amino acids. The CDR3 here is CSVEAPGTSGTYNEQFF. The CDR3 DNA reads TGCAGCGTTGAAGCTCCCGGGACTAGCGGTACCTACAATGAGCAGTTCTTC.

In its sample, this clonotype was seen a few times. The rearrangement links TRBV6-2 or TRBV6-3 to TRBJ2-1; perhaps TRBD1 as D (5 bases). V was pared by 6 bases and J by 15 bases, with 15 bases between. CDR1 is MNHEY, CDR2 SVGEGT, per germline. This CDR3 is built from 11 residues. CDR3 nucleotides: TGTGCCAGCAGCCCTACGACAGTGCTGTTCTTC. It specifies CASSPTTVLFF.

The chain uses TRBV4-2 and TRBJ2-7; 7 nucleotides match TRBD1. CDR1 and CDR2 (germline): LGHNA, YNFKEQ. The J segment lost 6 bases and the V segment lost 0 bases, leaving 2 bases of the junction unmatched. This CDR3 is 13 amino acids long. As DNA, the CDR3 is TGTGCCAGCAGCCAAGACCCAGGGGGCGAGCAGTACTTC. Translation: CASSQDPGGEQYF.

This clonotype was seen many times. The CDR3 nucleotides read TGTGCCAGCAGCTCGTCTAGCGTCGAGCAGTACTTC. As protein: CASSSSSVEQYF. This rearrangement joins TRBV7-9 to TRBJ2-7; perhaps TRBD2 as D (6 bases). The germline V gene encodes CDR1 SEHNR and CDR2 FQNEAQ (reference sequence). CDR3 length: 12 amino acids. V was trimmed by 4 bases and J by 6 bases, leaving 10 bases between them.

This clonotype came up a few times. The chain carries TRBV28 and TRBJ2-7; a possible D gene is TRBD1 (5 bases). The CDR3 totals 15 residues. Per germline, CDR1 MDHEN and CDR2 SYDVKM. V shed 3 bases and J shed 0 bases, with 12 bases lying between them. CDR3 nucleotide sequence: TGTGCCAGCAGTTTTCCCAGGGCCGGCTCCTACGAGCAGTACTTC. It yields the protein CASSFPRAGSYEQYF.

V and J are TRBV5-1 and TRBJ1-1; D unresolved. V was trimmed by 4 bases and J by 1 base, leaving 14 bases between them. In germline, CDR1 is SGHRS, CDR2 YFSETQ. The CDR3 runs 15 residues. The CDR3 sequence is CASSPHFASNTEAFF. DNA for the CDR3: TGCGCCAGCAGCCCCCATTTCGCTTCGAACACTGAAGCTTTCTTT.

The sample holds a few counts of this clonotype. CDR3 loop: CSAPNQAGTSGLGTQYF. The DNA of the CDR3 is TGCAGTGCCCCCAACCAGGCGGGGACTAGCGGGTTGGGTACGCAGTATTTT. The rearrangement uses TRBV20-1 and TRBJ2-3; 12 bases map to TRBD2. V lost 6 bases, J lost 8 bases, and 18 bases stayed unmatched. Looked up from germline, CDR1 is DFQATT and CDR2 is SNEGSKA (reference sequence). CDR3 length: 17 amino acids.

The sample holds many counts of this clonotype. V is TRBV20-1 and J is TRBJ1-2; D may be TRBD1 (5 bases). The V gene lost 0 bases and the J gene lost 8 bases, with 13 bases spanning the gap. The CDR3 covers 13 residues. Germline V gene sequence: CDR1 DFQATT, CDR2 SNEGSKA (reference sequence). This CDR3 is CSARDPAGIGYTF. CDR3 nucleotides: TGCAGTGCTAGAGATCCCGCAGGGATCGGCTACACCTTC.

This clonotype was counted many times. This CDR3 reads CASTTGTGVYEQYF. The DNA for the CDR3 is TGTGCCAGTACTACGGGGACAGGGGTTTACGAGCAGTACTTC. The chain couples TRBV7-8 to TRBJ2-7; 10 bases agree with TRBD1. The germline gives CDR1 SGHVS, CDR2 FQNEAQ. V shed 9 bases, J shed 4 bases, and the junction held 9 bases outside the gene matches. The CDR3 is 14 amino acids.

This clonotype was detected many times. The rearrangement links TRBV20-1 to TRBJ2-7; 7 positions agree with TRBD1. The V gene end was trimmed by 2 bases and the J gene end by 2 bases; junction bases not matched to a gene: 6. The CDR3 length is 14 residues. Germline values: CDR1 DFQATT, CDR2 SNEGSKA (reference sequence). In DNA, the CDR3 is TGCAGTGCTAGAAACTCGCAGGGGGCCTACGAGCAGTACTTC. This translates into CSARNSQGAYEQYF.

The table lists this clonotype with a few counts. This chain joins TRBV7-9 and TRBJ2-1, with 10 positions matching TRBD2. Per germline, CDR1 SEHNR and CDR2 FQNEAQ (reference sequence). The CDR3 consists of 17 residues. V was pared by 5 bases and J by 7 bases, with 14 bases of the junction left unmatched. The CDR3: CASSPDLAGVVSNEQFF. DNA of the CDR3: TGTGCCAGCAGCCCCGATCTAGCGGGAGTTGTATCGAATGAGCAGTTCTTC. Variable domain in full (rest from reference TRBV7-9 and TRBJ2-1): DTGVSQNPRHKITKRGQNVTFRCDPISEHNRLYWYRQTLGQGPEFLTYFQNEAQLEKSRLLSDRFSAERPKGSFSTLEIQRTEQGDSAMYLCASSPDLAGVVSNEQFFGPGTRLTVL.

Turning to this clonotype: Sequence at one end of the junction differs from germline and may be a read error. V is TRBV20-1 and J is TRBJ2-7, with 10 bases lining up with TRBD2. Germline V gene data show CDR1 as DFQATT and CDR2 as SNEGSKA (reference sequence). The CDR3 has 16 amino acids. The CDR3: CCARPKSSGGTYEQYF. The CDR3 DNA is TGCTGTGCTAGACCGAAATCTAGCGGGGGTACCTACGAGCAGTACTTC.

The chain carries TRBV29-1 and TRBJ1-1; the D gene is possibly TRBD1 (6 bases). CDR3 size: 13 residues. CDR1 is SQVTM and CDR2 is ANQGSEA in the germline V gene. V was pared by 5 bases and J by 0 bases, with 10 bases between. DNA of the CDR3: TGCAGCGTTAGTACAGGGATGAACACTGAAGCTTTCTTT. Amino acid sequence: CSVSTGMNTEAFF.

This clonotype was counted ten times or more. The rearrangement joins TRBV29-1 to TRBJ2-2; TRBD1 agrees at 7 bases. Germline CDR1 and CDR2: SQVTM and ANQGSEA. Trimming at V came to 4 bases and at J to 0 bases, leaving 2 bases not matched to a gene. The CDR3 has 14 residues. The DNA for the CDR3 is TGCAGCGTTGCGGGACAGACGAACACCGGGGAGCTGTTTTTT. Translated, it gives CSVAGQTNTGELFF.

This clonotype was seen more than once but under ten times. The chain joins TRBV10-3 to TRBJ2-7; TRBD2 matches at 15 bases. V shed 6 bases and J 6 bases; nucleotides not matched to a gene: 0. CDR3 length equals 13 residues. Germline values: CDR1 ENHRY, CDR2 SYGVKD. CDR3 bases: TGTGCCATCAGGGGACTAGCGGGAGGCGAGCAGTACTTC. It yields the protein CAIRGLAGGEQYF.

This clonotype was seen repeatedly, ten times or more. The V and J genes are TRBV12-3 or TRBV12-4 and TRBJ1-4; the D gene is possibly TRBD1 (5 bases). This CDR3 contains 15 residues. Trimming stripped 6 bases from V and 6 bases from J, with 17 bases between. The CDR3 sequence: CASSPFEGPDEKLFF. CDR3 DNA: TGTGCCAGCAGCCCCTTCGAGGGGCCGGATGAAAAACTGTTTTTT.

This chain joins TRBV7-9 and TRBJ2-5, with a weak D call TRBD1 (8 bases). This CDR3 region has 14 residues. The V end was cut by 4 bases, the J end by 1 base, with 10 bases between. Germline CDR1 is SEHNR and CDR2 is FQNEAQ (reference sequence). The CDR3 here is CASSYRGGQETQYF. DNA for the CDR3: TGTGCCAGCAGCTACAGGGGGGGCCAAGAGACCCAGTACTTC.

This clonotype has just a few counts. The chain is built from TRBV6-2 or TRBV6-3 and TRBJ2-4; D is undetermined. Germline lookup yields CDR1 MNHEY and CDR2 SVGEGT. CDR3 length equals 15 residues. V lost 7 bases and J 1 base, leaving 14 bases between the germline ends. In DNA form, the CDR3 reads TGTGCCAGCATGGCACCGGCCCTGGCCAAAAACATTCAGTACTTC. Amino acids: CASMAPALAKNIQYF.

The table lists this clonotype with many counts. The genes are TRBV6-5 and TRBJ2-7; maybe TRBD1 (6 bases). This CDR3 has 12 amino acids. Germline CDR1 is MNHEY and CDR2 is SVGAGI. V was shortened by 5 bases and J by 6 bases, with 11 bases between the two germline ends. The CDR3: CASSQGPLEQYF. For the CDR3, the DNA is TGTGCCAGCAGTCAGGGGCCCCTCGAGCAGTACTTC.

This clonotype showed up many times. This chain connects TRBV14 to TRBJ2-7, with D possibly TRBD2 on 6 matching bases. Trimming stripped 0 bases from V and 7 bases from J, with 16 bases between. The CDR3 is made up of 15 amino acids. Germline V gives CDR1 SGHDN, CDR2 FVKESK. CDR3 amino acids: CASSQELPGVDEQYF. Here the CDR3 DNA reads TGTGCCAGCAGCCAAGAATTACCGGGAGTAGATGAGCAGTACTTC. The full variable domain, rest sourced from reference TRBV14 and TRBJ2-7, is EAGVTQFPSHSVIEKGQTVTLRCDPISGHDNLYWYRRVMGKEIKFLLHFVKESKQDESGMPNNRFLAERTGGTYSTLKVQPAELEDSGVYFCASSQELPGVDEQYFGPGTRLTVT.

This clonotype appeared many times. The rearrangement joins TRBV12-3 or TRBV12-4 to TRBJ2-7, with 10 bases lining up with TRBD2. Trimming removed 6 bases from V and 4 bases from J; junction bases left unmatched: 6. The CDR3 length is 14 residues. The CDR3 reads CASSWTSGDYEQYF. In DNA form, the CDR3 reads TGTGCCAGCAGCTGGACTAGCGGAGATTACGAGCAGTACTTC.

The chain is built from TRBV5-1 and TRBJ2-3; D is possibly TRBD1 (5 bases). The CDR3 loop spans 16 amino acids. Germline V gives CDR1 SGHRS, CDR2 YFSETQ. With 0 bases removed from V and 1 base from J, the gap between germline ends came to 12 bases. The CDR3 bases are TGCGCCAGCAGCTTGGGGGCAGGGAAGGGCACAGATACGCAGTATTTT. Encoded protein: CASSLGAGKGTDTQYF.

The chain joins TRBV12-3 or TRBV12-4 to TRBJ2-6; 7 bases align to TRBD1. The V segment lost 1 base and the J segment 2 bases; nucleotides outside the gene matches: 8. There are 18 residues in the CDR3. The CDR3, as DNA: TGTGCCAGCAGTTTAGAGGGGGCCCGGGTTACTGGGGCCAACGTCCTGACTTTC. Protein: CASSLEGARVTGANVLTF.

This clonotype was seen repeatedly, ten times or more. The V gene is TRBV12-3 or TRBV12-4, the J gene TRBJ1-1, with D perhaps TRBD1 (6 bases). With 3 bases removed from V and 0 bases from J, the gap between germline ends came to 11 bases. The length of the CDR3 is 15 residues. This CDR3 is CASSFGGRLNTEAFF. The CDR3 DNA follows: TGTGCCAGCAGTTTCGGGGGGCGGTTGAACACTGAAGCTTTCTTT.